This entry concerns a single TCR beta chain. What it binds is unknown. TCRdb itself ran the 5' RACE reads through MiXCR, one entry per CDR3 protein. The table records over 35,000 distinct CDR3 sequences, roughly a tenth of them present only once. The CDR3 runs to 18 residues. The J segment lost 10 bases and the V segment lost 5 bases, leaving 16 bases of the junction unmatched. CDR1 is PRHDT and CDR2 is FYEKMQ in the germline V gene (reference sequence). The source of the sample is a study of early T cells in non-severe SARS-CoV-2 infection. General study points: There was a bias toward anti-spike CD8 responses in VDJdb matching, which missed private and CD4 specificities.

The source of this sequence is an adult who was a healthcare worker with PCR-confirmed SARS-CoV-2 infection or an uninfected control (not recorded which). The chain uses TRBV13 and TRBJ2-3, with TRBD2 identical over 15 bases. Sequenced: whole blood. CDR3 sequence: CASSVGTSGGSPRNSQYF. The CDR3 DNA follows: TGTGCCAGCAGCGTCGGGACTAGCGGGGGGAGCCCGCGGAATTCGCAGTATTTT.